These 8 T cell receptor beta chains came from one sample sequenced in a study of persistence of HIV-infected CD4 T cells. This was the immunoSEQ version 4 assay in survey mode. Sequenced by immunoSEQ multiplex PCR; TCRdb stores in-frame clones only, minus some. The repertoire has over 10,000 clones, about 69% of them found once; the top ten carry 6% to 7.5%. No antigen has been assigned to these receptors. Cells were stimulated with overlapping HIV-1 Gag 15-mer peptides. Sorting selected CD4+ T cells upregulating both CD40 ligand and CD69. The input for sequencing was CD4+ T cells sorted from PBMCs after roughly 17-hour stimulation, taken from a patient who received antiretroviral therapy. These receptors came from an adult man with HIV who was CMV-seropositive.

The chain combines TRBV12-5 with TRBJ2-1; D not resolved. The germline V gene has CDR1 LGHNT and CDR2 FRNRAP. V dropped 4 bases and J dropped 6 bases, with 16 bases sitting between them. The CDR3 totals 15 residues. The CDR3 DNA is TGTGCTAGTGGTTCGGGCCATGCAAGGGCCAATGAGCAGTTCTTC. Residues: CASGSGHARANEQFF.

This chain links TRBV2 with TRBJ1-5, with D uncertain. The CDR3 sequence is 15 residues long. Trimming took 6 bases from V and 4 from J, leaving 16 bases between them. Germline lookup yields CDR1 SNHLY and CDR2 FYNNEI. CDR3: CASRSGLSPNQPQHF. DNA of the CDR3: TGTGCCAGCAGATCGGGCCTTTCCCCAAATCAGCCCCAGCATTTT.

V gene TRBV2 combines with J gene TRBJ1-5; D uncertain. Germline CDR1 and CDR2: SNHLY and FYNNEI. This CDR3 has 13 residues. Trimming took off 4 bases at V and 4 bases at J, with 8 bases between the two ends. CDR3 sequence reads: CASSGRENQPQHF. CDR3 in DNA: TGTGCCAGCAGTGGTAGGGAAAATCAGCCCCAGCATTTT.

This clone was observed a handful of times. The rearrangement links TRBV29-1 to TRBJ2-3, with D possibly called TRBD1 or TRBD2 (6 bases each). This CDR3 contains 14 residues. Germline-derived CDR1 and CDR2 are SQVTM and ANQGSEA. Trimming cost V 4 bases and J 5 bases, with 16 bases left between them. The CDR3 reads CSVGGTSWEDTQYF. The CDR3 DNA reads TGCAGCGTTGGCGGGACATCATGGGAAGATACGCAGTATTTT.

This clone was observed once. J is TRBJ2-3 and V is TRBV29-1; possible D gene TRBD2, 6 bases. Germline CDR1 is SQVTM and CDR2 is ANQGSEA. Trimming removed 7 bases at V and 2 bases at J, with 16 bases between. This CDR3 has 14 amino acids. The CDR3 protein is CSASGGGNTDTQYF. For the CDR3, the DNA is TGCAGCGCCTCAGGAGGCGGGAACACAGATACGCAGTATTTT.

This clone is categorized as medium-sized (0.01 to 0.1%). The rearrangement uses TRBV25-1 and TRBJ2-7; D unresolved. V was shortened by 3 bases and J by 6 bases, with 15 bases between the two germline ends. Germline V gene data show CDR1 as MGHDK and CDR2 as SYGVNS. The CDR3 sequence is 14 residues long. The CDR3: CASSDTNSGLEQYF. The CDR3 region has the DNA TGTGCCAGCAGTGACACTAACTCCGGTCTCGAGCAGTACTTC.

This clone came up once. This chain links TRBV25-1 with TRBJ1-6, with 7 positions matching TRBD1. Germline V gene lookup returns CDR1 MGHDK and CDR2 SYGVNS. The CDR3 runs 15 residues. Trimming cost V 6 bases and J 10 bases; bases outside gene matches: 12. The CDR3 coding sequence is TGTGCCAGCAGGGTTGGGGGACAGCCAGTATCACCCCTCCACTTT. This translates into CASRVGGQPVSPLHF. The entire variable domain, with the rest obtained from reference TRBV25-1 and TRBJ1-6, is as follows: EADIYQTPRYLVIGTGKKITLECSQTMGHDKMYWYQQDPGMELHLIHYSYGVNSTEKGDLSSESTVSRIRTEHFPLTLESARPSHTSQYLCASRVGGQPVSPLHFGNGTRLTVT.

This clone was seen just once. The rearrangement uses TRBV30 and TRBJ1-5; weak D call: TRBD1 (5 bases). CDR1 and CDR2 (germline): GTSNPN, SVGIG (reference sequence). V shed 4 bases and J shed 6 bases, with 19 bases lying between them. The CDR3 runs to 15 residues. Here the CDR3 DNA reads TGTGCCTGGACCCGACGCGGGGGTCGAGGTCAGCCCCAGCATTTT. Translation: CAWTRRGGRGQPQHF.